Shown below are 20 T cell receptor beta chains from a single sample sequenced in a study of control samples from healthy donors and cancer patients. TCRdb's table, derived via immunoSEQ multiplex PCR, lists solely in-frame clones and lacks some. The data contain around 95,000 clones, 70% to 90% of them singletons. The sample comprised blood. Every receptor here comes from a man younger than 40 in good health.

DNA for the CDR3: TGTGCCAGCAGTGAGGAAGAGACCCAGTACTTC. It is translated as CASSEEETQYF. V is TRBV2 and J is TRBJ2-5, with D unresolved. The germline V and J ends were trimmed by 3 bases and 3 bases, with 2 bases remaining between them. The CDR3 length is 11 residues. In germline, CDR1 is SNHLY, CDR2 FYNNEI.

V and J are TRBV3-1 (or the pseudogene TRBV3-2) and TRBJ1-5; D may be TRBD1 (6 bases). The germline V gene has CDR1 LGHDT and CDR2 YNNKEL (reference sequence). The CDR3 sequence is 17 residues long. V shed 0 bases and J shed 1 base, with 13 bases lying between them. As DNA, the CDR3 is TGTGCCAGCAGCCAAGATAATGGACAGCCAAGCAATCAGCCCCAGCATTTT. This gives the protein CASSQDNGQPSNQPQHF.

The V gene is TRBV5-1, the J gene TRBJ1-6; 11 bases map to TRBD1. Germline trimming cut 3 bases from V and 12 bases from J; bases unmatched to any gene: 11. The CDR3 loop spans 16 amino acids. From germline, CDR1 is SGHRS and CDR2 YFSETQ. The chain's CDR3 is CASSWTPGTGGEPLHF. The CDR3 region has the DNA TGCGCCAGCAGCTGGACCCCCGGGACAGGGGGGGAACCCCTCCACTTT.

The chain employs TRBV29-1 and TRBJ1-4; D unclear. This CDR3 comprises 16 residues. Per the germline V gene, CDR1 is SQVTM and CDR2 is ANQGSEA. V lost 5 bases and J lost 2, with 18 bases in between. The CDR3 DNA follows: TGCAGCGTTCTAGAGGAATATCGGGGTACTAATGAAAAACTGTTTTTT. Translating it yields CSVLEEYRGTNEKLFF.

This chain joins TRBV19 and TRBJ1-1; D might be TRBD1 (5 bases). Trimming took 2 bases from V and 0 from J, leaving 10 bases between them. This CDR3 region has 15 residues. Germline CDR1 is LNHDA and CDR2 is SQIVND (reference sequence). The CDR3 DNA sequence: TGTGCCAGTAGTATAACCCTGGACATGAACACTGAAGCTTTCTTT. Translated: CASSITLDMNTEAFF.

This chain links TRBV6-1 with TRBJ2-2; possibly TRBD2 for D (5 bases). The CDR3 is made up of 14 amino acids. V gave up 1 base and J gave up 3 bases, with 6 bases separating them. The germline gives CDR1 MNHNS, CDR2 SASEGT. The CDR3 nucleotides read TGTGCCAGCAGTGAAGGGACTGACACCGGGGAGCTGTTTTTT. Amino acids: CASSEGTDTGELFF.

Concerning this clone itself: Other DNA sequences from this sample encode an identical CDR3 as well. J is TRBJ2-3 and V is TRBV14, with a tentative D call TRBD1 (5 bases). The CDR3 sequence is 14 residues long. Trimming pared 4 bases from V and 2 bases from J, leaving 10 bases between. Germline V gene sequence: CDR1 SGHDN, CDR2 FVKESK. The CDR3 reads CASSRRVVTDTQYF. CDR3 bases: TGTGCCAGCAGCCGCAGGGTAGTCACAGATACGCAGTATTTT.

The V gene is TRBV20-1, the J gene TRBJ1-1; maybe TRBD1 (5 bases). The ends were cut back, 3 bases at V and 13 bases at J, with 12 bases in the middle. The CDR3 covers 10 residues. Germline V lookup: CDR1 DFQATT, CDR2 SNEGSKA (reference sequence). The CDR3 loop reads CSARAGRDFF. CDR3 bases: TGCAGTGCTAGGGCAGGGAGGGATTTCTTT.

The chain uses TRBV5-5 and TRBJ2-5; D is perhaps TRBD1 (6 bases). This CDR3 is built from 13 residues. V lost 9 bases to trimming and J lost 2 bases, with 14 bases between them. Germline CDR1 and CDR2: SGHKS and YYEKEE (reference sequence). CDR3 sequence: CATSRQEQETQYF. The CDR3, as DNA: TGTGCCACCAGTCGACAGGAACAAGAGACCCAGTACTTC.

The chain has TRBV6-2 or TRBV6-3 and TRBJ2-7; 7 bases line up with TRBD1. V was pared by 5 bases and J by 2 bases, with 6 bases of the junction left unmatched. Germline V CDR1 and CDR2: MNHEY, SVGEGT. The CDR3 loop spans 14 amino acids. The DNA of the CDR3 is TGTGCCAGCAGTAACCGGGACAGCACCTACGAGCAGTACTTC. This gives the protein CASSNRDSTYEQYF.

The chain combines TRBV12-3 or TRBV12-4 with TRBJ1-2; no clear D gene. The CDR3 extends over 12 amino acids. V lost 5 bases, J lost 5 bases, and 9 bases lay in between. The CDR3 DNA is TGTGCCAGCAGTACCCGGATTTATGGCTACACCTTC. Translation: CASSTRIYGYTF.

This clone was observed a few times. The DNA of the CDR3 is TGTGCCTGGAGTGTAAGTGGCAGGGTGAATTCACCCCTCCACTTT. Translated, it gives CAWSVSGRVNSPLHF. The chain has TRBV30 and TRBJ1-6; tentative D call: TRBD1 (5 bases). The CDR3 sequence is 15 residues long. The ends were cut back, 0 bases at V and 7 bases at J, with 13 bases in the middle. The germline CDR1 and CDR2 sequences are GTSNPN and SVGIG (reference sequence).

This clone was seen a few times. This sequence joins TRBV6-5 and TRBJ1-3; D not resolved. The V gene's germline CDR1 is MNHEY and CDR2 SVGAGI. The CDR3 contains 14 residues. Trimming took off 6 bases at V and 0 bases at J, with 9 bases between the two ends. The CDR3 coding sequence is TGTGCCAGCAGCTTAGGTGACTCTGGAAACACCATATATTTT. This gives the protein CASSLGDSGNTIYF.

CDR3 sequence: CASRYQPGTGDGYTF. The CDR3 DNA reads as TGTGCCAGCAGATACCAGCCGGGGACAGGGGATGGCTACACCTTC. J is TRBJ1-2 and V is TRBV27; TRBD1 aligns across 10 bases. V dropped 6 bases and J dropped 6; count of bases not matched to a gene: 10. Germline V gene data show CDR1 as MNHEY and CDR2 as SMNVEV (reference sequence). CDR3 length: 15 residues.

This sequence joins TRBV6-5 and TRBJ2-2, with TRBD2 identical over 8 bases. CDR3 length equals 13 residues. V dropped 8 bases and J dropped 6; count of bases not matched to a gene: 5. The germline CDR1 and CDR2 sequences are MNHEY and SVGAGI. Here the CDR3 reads CASANGGAGELFF. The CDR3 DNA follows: TGTGCCAGCGCTAACGGGGGGGCCGGGGAGCTGTTTTTT.

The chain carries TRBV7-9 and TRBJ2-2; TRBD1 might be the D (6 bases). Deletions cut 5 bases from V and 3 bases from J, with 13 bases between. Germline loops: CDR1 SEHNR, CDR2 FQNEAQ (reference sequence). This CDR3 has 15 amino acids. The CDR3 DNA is TGTGCCAGCAGCCCAAAGGACAGCTACACCGGGGAGCTGTTTTTT. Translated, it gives CASSPKDSYTGELFF.

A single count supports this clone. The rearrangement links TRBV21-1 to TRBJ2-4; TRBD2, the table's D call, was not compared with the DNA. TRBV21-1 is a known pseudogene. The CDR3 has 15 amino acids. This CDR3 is CASSKKELMGNIQYF. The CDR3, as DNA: TGTGCCAGCAGCAAAAAGGAGCTCATGGGAAACATTCAGTACTTC.

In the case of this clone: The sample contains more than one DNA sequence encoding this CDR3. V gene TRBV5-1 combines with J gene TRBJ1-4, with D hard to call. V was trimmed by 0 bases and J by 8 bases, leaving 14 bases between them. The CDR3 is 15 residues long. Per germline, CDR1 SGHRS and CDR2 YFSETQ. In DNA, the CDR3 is TGCGCCAGCAGCTTGGCCGGCCAAGGTGGGGAAAAACTGTTTTTT. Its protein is CASSLAGQGGEKLFF.

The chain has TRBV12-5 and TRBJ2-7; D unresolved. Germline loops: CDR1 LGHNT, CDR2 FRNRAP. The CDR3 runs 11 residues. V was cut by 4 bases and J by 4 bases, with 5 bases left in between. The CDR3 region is CASGYSYEQYF. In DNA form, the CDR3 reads TGTGCTAGTGGTTATTCTTACGAGCAGTACTTC.

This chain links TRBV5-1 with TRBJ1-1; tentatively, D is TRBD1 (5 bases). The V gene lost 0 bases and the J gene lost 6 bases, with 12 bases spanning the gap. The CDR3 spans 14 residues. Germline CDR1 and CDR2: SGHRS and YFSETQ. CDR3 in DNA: TGCGCCAGCAGCTTGGCAGGGCGGGACGCTGAAGCTTTCTTT. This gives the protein CASSLAGRDAEAFF.